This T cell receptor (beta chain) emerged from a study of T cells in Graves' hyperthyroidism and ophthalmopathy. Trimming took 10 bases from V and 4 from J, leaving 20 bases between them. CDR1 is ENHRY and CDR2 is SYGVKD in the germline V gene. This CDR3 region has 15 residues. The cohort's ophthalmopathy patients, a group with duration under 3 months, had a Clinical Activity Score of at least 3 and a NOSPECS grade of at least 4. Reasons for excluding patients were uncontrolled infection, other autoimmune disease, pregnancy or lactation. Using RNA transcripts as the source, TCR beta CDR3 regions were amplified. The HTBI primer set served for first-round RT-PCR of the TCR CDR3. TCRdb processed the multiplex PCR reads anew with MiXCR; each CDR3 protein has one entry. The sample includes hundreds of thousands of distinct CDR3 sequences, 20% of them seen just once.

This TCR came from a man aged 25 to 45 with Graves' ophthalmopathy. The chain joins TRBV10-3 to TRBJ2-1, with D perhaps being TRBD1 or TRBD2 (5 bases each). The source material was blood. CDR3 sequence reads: CATLGKGPHYNEQFF. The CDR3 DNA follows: TGTGCCACCTTAGGGAAGGGACCTCATTACAATGAGCAGTTCTTC.